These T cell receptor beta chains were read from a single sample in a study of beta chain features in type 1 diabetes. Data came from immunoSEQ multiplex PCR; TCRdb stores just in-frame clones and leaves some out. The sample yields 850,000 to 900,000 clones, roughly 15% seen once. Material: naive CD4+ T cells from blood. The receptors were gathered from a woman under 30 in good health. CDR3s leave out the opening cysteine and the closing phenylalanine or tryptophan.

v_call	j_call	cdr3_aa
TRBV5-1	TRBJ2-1	ASSPAGSEQF
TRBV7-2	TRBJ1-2	ASSWSTGATYGYT
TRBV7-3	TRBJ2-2	ASSALNTGELF
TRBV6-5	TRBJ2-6	ASSGGSAGANVLT
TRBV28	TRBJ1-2	ASSFPALGDYGYT
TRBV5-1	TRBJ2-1	ASSMDSSYNEQF
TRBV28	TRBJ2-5	ASSLYPSQRQETQY
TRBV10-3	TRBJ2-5	AIREQETQY
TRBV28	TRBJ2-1	ASSLSGYRQF
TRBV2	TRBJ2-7	ASRADSSYEQY
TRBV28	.	ASSFSSTSAYEQY
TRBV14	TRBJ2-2	ASSPGLVSGELF
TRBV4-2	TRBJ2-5	ASSQTTSGTVRETQY
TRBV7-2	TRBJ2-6	ASSPPSGANVLT
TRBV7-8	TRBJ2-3	ASSLLLGVEDTQY
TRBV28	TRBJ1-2	ASSFHRANYGYT
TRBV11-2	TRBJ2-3	ASSLAGSGRGTDTQY
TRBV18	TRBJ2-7	ASSPTTGQSYEQY
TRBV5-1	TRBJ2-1	ASSLSRQNNEQF
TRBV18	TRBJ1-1	ASSPLQETGRAEAF
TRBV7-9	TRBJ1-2	ASSFVGRTYT
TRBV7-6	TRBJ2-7	ASSRERGYEQY
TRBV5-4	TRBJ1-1	ASSLAGRRNTEAF
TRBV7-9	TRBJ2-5	ASSSIKWTGTVETQY
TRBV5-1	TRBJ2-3	ASRVGLGADTQY
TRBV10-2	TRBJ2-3	ASRTGTRSTDTQY
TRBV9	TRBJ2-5	ASSRTGGWETQY
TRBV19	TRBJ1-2	ATAKPGQGDYGYT
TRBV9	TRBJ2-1	ASSVPRQGASNEQF
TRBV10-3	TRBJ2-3	AISEIGHYTDTQY
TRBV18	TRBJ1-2	ASSPEATYGYT
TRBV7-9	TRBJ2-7	ASSLGAGEVRY
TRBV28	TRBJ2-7	ASSLGAREQY
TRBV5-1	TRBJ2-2	ASSPGTSKDGELF
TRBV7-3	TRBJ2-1	ASSANRPNEQF
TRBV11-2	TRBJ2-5	ASSPGTNRETQY
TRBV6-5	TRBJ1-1	ASSRGLNTEAF
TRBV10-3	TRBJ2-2	AISESRLAFTGELF
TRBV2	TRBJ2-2	ASSAGPPGELF
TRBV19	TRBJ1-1	ATSWGVSMNTEAF
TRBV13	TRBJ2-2	ASSLELGGTNTGELF
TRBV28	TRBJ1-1	ASSLSGGPGTEAF
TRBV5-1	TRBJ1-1	ASSQGSEAF
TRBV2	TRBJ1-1	ASSDYRGAF